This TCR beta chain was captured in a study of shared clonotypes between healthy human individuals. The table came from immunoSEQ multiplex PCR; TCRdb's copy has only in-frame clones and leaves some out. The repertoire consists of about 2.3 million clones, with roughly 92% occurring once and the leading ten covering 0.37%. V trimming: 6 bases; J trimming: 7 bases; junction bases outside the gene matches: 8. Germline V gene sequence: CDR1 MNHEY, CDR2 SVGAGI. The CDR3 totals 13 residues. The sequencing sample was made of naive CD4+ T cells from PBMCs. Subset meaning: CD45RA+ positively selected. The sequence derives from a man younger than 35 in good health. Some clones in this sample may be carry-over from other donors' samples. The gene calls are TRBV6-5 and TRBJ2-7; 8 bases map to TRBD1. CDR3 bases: TGTGCCAGCAGAACCCAGGGGGCTCGGGAGCAGTACTTC. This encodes CASRTQGAREQYF.